This T cell receptor (beta chain) was sequenced during a study of regulatory T cells in long-lasting Graves disease. Study context: Positivity for TSH receptor antibodies plus over 5 years of antithyroid drugs meant persistent Graves' disease.

Documented time point: persistent/refractory GD, antithyroid drugs over 5 years with positive TRAb. With RNA extracted from PBMCs as input, the TCR library was made. To make TCR beta libraries, researchers used iRepertoire HTBI primers and Arm-PCR of CDR3 regions. TCRdb recomputed calls from the multiplex PCR reads with MiXCR, one row per CDR3 protein. The sample yields over 300,000 distinct CDR3 sequences, around 20% seen once. The germline gives CDR1 KGHSH, CDR2 LQKENI. Trimming cost V 1 base and J 6 bases; bases outside gene matches: 14. The CDR3 length is 17 residues. The chain uses TRBV18 and TRBJ1-2; TRBD1 agrees at 7 bases. This clonotype was sampled from a female donor with Graves disease. This material consisted of peripheral blood mononuclear cells (PBMCs), taken when the disease was refractory, from a patient treated with antithyroid drugs. The CDR3 coding sequence is TGTGCCAGCTCACCACGCGACAGGGCCCAGAAGGATGATGGCTACACCTTC. It codes for CASSPRDRAQKDDGYTF. Variable domain in full (rest from reference TRBV18 and TRBJ1-2): NAGVMQNPRHLVRRRGQEARLRCSPMKGHSHVYWYRQLPEEGLKFMVYLQKENIIDESGMPKERFSAEFPKEGPSILRIQQVVRGDSAAYFCASSPRDRAQKDDGYTFGSGTRLTVV.